What follows is one TCR beta chain and its context. As yet, its antigen is unknown. The sample comes from a study of identical twins. General study results and limits: Invariant MAIT and iNKT cells could partly confound zero-insertion analyses. Abundant beta clonotypes from cord blood had fewer insertions, unlike memory repertoires, which showed none. When twins shared out-of-frame alpha sequences, those sequences had excess low generation probability.

The V gene's germline CDR1 is SQVTM and CDR2 ANQGSEA. The V gene lost 4 bases and the J gene lost 10 bases, with 20 bases spanning the gap. The CDR3 runs 14 residues. TCRdb recomputed calls from the 5' RACE reads with MiXCR, one row per CDR3 protein. The table lists about 470,000 distinct CDR3 sequences, approximately 25% of them singletons. These data were also reused for a study on T cells expressing NK-cell markers.

The chain recombines TRBV29-1 with TRBJ2-1, with D perhaps TRBD2 (6 bases). This receptor was identified in a woman between 18 and 29 years old in good health. Sequencing was performed on CD4+ T cells sorted from blood. CDR3 nucleotide sequence: TGCAGCGTTGGCCCGAGACTAGGTTCACTCGAGCAGTTCTTC. It yields the protein CSVGPRLGSLEQFF.